This T cell receptor (beta chain) appears in the sequencing data of a study of OX40 agonist ivuxolimab in advanced cancers. V was pared by 0 bases and J by 4 bases, with 13 bases between. Germline CDR1 is SGHTS and CDR2 is YDEGEE. The CDR3 contains 15 residues. Assay used: immunoSEQ multiplex PCR; TCRdb lists only in-frame clones, some missing. Counted here are roughly 69,000 clones, more than 80% occurring once; the ten biggest clones make up 5.2%. The sequence derives from an adult with an advanced solid tumor such as melanoma, head and neck, liver or kidney cancer. Material: CD4+ or CD8+ T cells sorted from blood, obtained in a trial of the OX40 agonist ivuxolimab. The chain uses TRBV5-8 and TRBJ1-2; D is ambiguous. The CDR3 DNA sequence: TGTGCCAGCAGCTTGGCCGATATAGGACGCTATGGCTACACCTTC. Residues: CASSLADIGRYGYTF.